Presented here are 11 T cell receptor beta chains from one specimen sequenced in a study of beta chain features in type 1 diabetes. Investigators reverse transcribed all isolated RNA, so they sequenced expressed TCRB transcripts. TCRdb's copy holds only in-frame clones and misses some; the assay was immunoSEQ multiplex PCR. The sample holds about 330,000 clones, approximately 9.9% seen once. Sequenced: naive CD4+ T cells from blood. All receptors derive from a woman aged 30 to 39 in good health.

The chain employs TRBV7-3 and TRBJ2-6; D gene uncertain. The germline CDR1 and CDR2 sequences are SGHTA and FQGTGA. CDR3 size: 16 residues. The V and J ends lost 2 bases and 0 bases respectively, with 8 bases between them. The CDR3, as DNA: TGTGCCAGCAGCTTAGGAGTGGTCTCTGGGGCCAACGTCCTGACTTTC. The encoded protein is CASSLGVVSGANVLTF.

The chain employs TRBV7-8 and TRBJ1-3, with 8 bases identical to TRBD1. Germline trimming cut 1 base from V and 7 bases from J; bases unmatched to any gene: 12. This CDR3 has 17 amino acids. Germline CDR1 SGHVS, CDR2 FQNEAQ. The CDR3 nucleotides read TGTGCCAGCAGCTTAGTAGGCGACAGGGGTGATAGGAACACCATATATTTT. This gives the protein CASSLVGDRGDRNTIYF.

This clone was observed a few times. The chain employs TRBV25-1 and TRBJ2-1; 8 nucleotides line up with TRBD2. The germline gives CDR1 MGHDK, CDR2 SYGVNS. Losses at the gene ends were 8 bases for V and 4 bases for J; bases not matched to a gene: 10. The CDR3 is 15 amino acids. In nucleotides, the CDR3 is TGTGCCAGCGACAAGACCGGGACTAGATACAATGAGCAGTTCTTC. Amino acid sequence: CASDKTGTRYNEQFF.

The chain combines TRBV2 with TRBJ1-5, with TRBD1 matching 8 bases. Germline V lookup: CDR1 SNHLY, CDR2 FYNNEI. V gave up 2 bases and J gave up 4 bases; unmatched junction bases: 1. CDR3 length: 14 residues. CDR3: CASSEQGANQPQHF. The CDR3 DNA reads TGTGCCAGCAGTGAACAGGGGGCAAATCAGCCCCAGCATTTT.

This clone was seen a few times. The gene calls are TRBV6-6 and TRBJ1-1; a weak D match, TRBD1 (5 bases). This CDR3 comprises 16 residues. Per germline, CDR1 MNHNY and CDR2 SVGAGI (reference sequence). V lost 0 bases and J lost 0, with 11 bases in between. CDR3 nucleotides: TGTGCCAGCAGTTACTCGGCGGGGCCACTGAACACTGAAGCTTTCTTT. Amino acid sequence: CASSYSAGPLNTEAFF.

This clone was counted only a few times. The chain joins TRBV7-2 to TRBJ1-2; the match to TRBD1 covers 9 bases. J was trimmed by 8 bases and V by 3 bases; bases with no gene match: 13. The CDR3 has 16 residues. Germline V gene lookup returns CDR1 SGHTA and CDR2 FQGNSA. CDR3 amino acids: CASSFPPGTGNVGYTF. The CDR3 DNA reads TGTGCCAGCAGCTTTCCTCCCGGGACAGGGAACGTAGGCTACACCTTC.

This clone was found a few times. V and J are TRBV9 and TRBJ1-2, with 8 bases that match TRBD1. The germline gives CDR1 SGDLS, CDR2 YYNGEE. This CDR3 has 15 residues. J lost 8 bases, V lost 2 bases, and 11 bases had no gene match. This CDR3 reads CASSVPRQGIGGYTF. The CDR3 DNA sequence: TGTGCCAGCAGCGTCCCACGACAGGGGATCGGGGGCTACACCTTC.

This clone was seen more than once but under ten times. This chain uses TRBV2 with TRBJ2-5, with unresolved D. V lost 5 bases and J 5 bases, leaving 15 bases between the germline ends. Germline assignment: CDR1 SNHLY and CDR2 FYNNEI. The CDR3 sequence is 14 residues long. The CDR3 sequence: CASSYLVAFETQYF. CDR3 in DNA: TGTGCCAGCAGTTACCTGGTGGCCTTCGAGACCCAGTACTTC.

This clone was picked up a small number of times. V usage is TRBV7-9 and J usage is TRBJ2-3; D not certain. The germline V gene encodes CDR1 SEHNR and CDR2 FQNEAQ (reference sequence). V lost 0 bases, J lost 6 bases, and 13 bases lay in between. This CDR3 has 15 amino acids. The CDR3 nucleotides are TGTGCCAGCAGCTTAGCAAGTAGTGCCCGCGATACGCAGTATTTT. The encoded protein is CASSLASSARDTQYF.

The gene calls are TRBV30 and TRBJ1-5; D uncertain. CDR3 length equals 14 residues. The germline V gene has CDR1 GTSNPN and CDR2 SVGIG (reference sequence). The V gene lost 2 bases and the J gene lost 6 bases, with 14 bases spanning the gap. The CDR3 DNA reads as TGTGCCTGGAGTACCCTCGGACTTGGTCAGCCCCAGCATTTT. Translating gives CAWSTLGLGQPQHF.

This clone has more than one count but fewer than ten. This chain joins TRBV25-1 and TRBJ1-1, with TRBD1 matching over 8 bases. The CDR3 runs 13 residues. V lost 7 bases, J lost 4 bases, and 5 bases stayed unmatched. The germline gives CDR1 MGHDK, CDR2 SYGVNS. CDR3 bases: TGTGCCAGCATTCGGACAGGGACCACTGAAGCTTTCTTT. Encoded protein: CASIRTGTTEAFF.